A selection of T cell receptor beta chains follows, all from one sample in a study of cytomegalovirus exposure and HLA in healthy donors. TCRdb's copy holds only in-frame clones and misses some; the assay was immunoSEQ multiplex PCR. The top ten clones hold more than 0.2% of a sample with more than 150,000 clones, more than 85% of them seen once. Sequenced input: PBMCs. These receptors came from a girl under three years old in good health and CMV-seronegative. The CDR3 runs from the conserved cysteine through the conserved F or W. A D gene is named only where the DNA matches it firmly. The listing skips clone size in some rows; elsewhere it reads once, few, many or a size class.

len	v_gene	j_gene	d_gene	abundance	CDR3aa	CDR3nt
15	TRBV5-1	TRBJ2-1	TRBD2	NA	CASSFGLAGDNEQFF	TGCGCCAGCAGCTTCGGACTAGCGGGGGACAATGAGCAGTTCTTC
13	TRBV10-1	TRBJ2-3	NA	NA	CASSGVSTDTQYF	TGCGCCAGCAGTGGAGTTAGCACAGATACGCAGTATTTT
21	TRBV7-3	TRBJ1-1	NA	NA	CASSLYVRLPWAGLMNTEAFF	TGTGCCAGCAGCTTATATGTCCGGCTCCCGTGGGCAGGCCTTATGAACACTGAAGCCTTCTTT
13	TRBV5-4	TRBJ1-2	NA	NA	CASTGEANYGYTF	TGTGCCAGCACCGGGGAAGCTAACTATGGCTACACCTTC
16	TRBV13	TRBJ1-4	NA	NA	CASSLSRAGINEKLFF	TGTGCCAGCAGCTTAAGTAGGGCAGGGATTAATGAAAAACTGTTTTTT
13	TRBV9	TRBJ2-3	TRBD2	NA	CASSVESGGLQYF	TGTGCCAGCAGCGTAGAGAGCGGGGGCCTTCAGTATTTT
14	TRBV30	TRBJ1-5	NA	NA	CAWSVFGGPQPQHF	TGTGCCTGGAGTGTATTCGGAGGGCCTCAGCCCCAGCATTTT
13	TRBV6-5	TRBJ1-2	TRBD1	NA	CASSADRVGGYTF	TGTGCCAGCAGTGCGGACAGGGTGGGCGGCTACACCTTC
17	TRBV7-9	TRBJ1-1	NA	NA	CASSTSVGWLENTEAFF	TGTGCCAGCAGCACGTCCGTTGGTTGGCTTGAAAACACTGAAGCTTTCTTT
14	TRBV4-3	TRBJ2-1	TRBD2	NA	CASSQTSGGIEQFF	TGCGCCAGCAGCCAGACTAGCGGAGGCATTGAGCAGTTCTTC
14	TRBV10-3	TRBJ1-1	NA	NA	CAISSTGMNTEAFF	TGTGCCATCAGTTCTACAGGAATGAACACTGAAGCTTTCTTT
16	TRBV7-3	TRBJ2-2	TRBD2	NA	CASSLSVTSGIGELFF	TGTGCCAGCAGCTTATCGGTTACTAGCGGGATCGGGGAGCTGTTTTTT
13	TRBV11-2	TRBJ1-5	NA	NA	CASSTRDSQPQHF	TGTGCCAGCAGCACCCGGGACTCCCAGCCCCAGCATTTT
13	TRBV7-8	TRBJ1-1	TRBD1	NA	CVTSRDRAVEAFF	TGTGTTACATCCCGGGACAGGGCAGTTGAAGCTTTCTTT
15	TRBV27	TRBJ2-4	TRBD1	few	CASSLGTAAKNIQYF	TGTGCCAGCAGTTTAGGGACAGCGGCCAAAAACATTCAGTACTTC
15	TRBV7-8	TRBJ1-2	NA	NA	CASSRSGRGVYGYTF	TGTGCCAGCAGCCGCTCGGGACGGGGGGTCTATGGCTACACCTTC
13	TRBV5-4	TRBJ1-5	NA	NA	CASSLAGKGPQHF	TGTGCCAGCAGCTTAGCGGGTAAGGGTCCCCAGCATTTT
12	TRBV6-1	TRBJ2-7	NA	NA	CASTPSSYEQYF	TGTGCCAGCACTCCTAGCTCCTACGAGCAGTACTTC
16	TRBV5-1	TRBJ2-3	TRBD1	NA	CASSLNEQGASDTQYF	TGCGCCAGCAGCTTGAACGAACAGGGGGCTTCAGATACGCAGTATTTT
15	TRBV30	TRBJ1-5	TRBD1	NA	CAWRVGTGGNQPQHF	TGTGCCTGGAGAGTCGGGACAGGGGGCAATCAGCCCCAGCATTTT
15	TRBV6-4	TRBJ1-3	NA	NA	CASRLGPRLGNTIYF	TGTGCCAGCCGTTTGGGCCCCCGATTGGGAAACACCATATATTTT
15	TRBV4-1	TRBJ2-7	TRBD2	NA	CASSFRTSGAYEQYF	TGCGCCAGCAGCTTCAGGACTAGCGGGGCCTACGAGCAGTACTTC
14	TRBV7-9	TRBJ2-3	TRBD2	NA	CAITERGGTDTQYF	TGTGCCATCACCGAGCGGGGGGGCACAGATACGCAGTATTTT
15	TRBV25-1	TRBJ1-5	NA	NA	CASSEPGGSNQPQHF	TGTGCCAGCAGCGAACCCGGGGGAAGCAATCAGCCCCAGCATTTT
13	TRBV27	TRBJ1-1	NA	NA	CASTPGGGTEAFF	TGTGCCAGCACCCCTGGGGGGGGTACTGAAGCTTTCTTT
16	TRBV6-5	TRBJ1-2	TRBD1	NA	CASSYSEAGGGYGYTF	TGTGCCAGCAGTTACTCGGAGGCAGGGGGCGGCTATGGCTACACCTTC
17	TRBV18	TRBJ2-1	TRBD2	NA	CASSPPRREWVRNEQFF	TGTGCCAGCTCACCACCGAGGCGGGAGTGGGTTCGTAATGAGCAGTTCTTC
15	TRBV7-2	TRBJ2-1	TRBD1	NA	CASSPRTGGLNEQFF	TGTGCCAGCAGCCCACGGACAGGGGGCCTAAATGAGCAGTTCTTC
18	TRBV5-1	TRBJ2-3	TRBD1	NA	CASSLARWDRGRGDTQYF	TGCGCCAGCAGCTTGGCCAGGTGGGACAGGGGAAGAGGAGATACGCAGTATTTT
17	TRBV5-1	TRBJ2-2	TRBD2	NA	CASSRTSGGANTGELFF	TGCGCCAGCAGCCGGACTAGCGGGGGGGCTAACACCGGGGAGCTGTTTTTT
14	TRBV30	TRBJ2-7	TRBD2	NA	CAWSEGTSGYEQYF	TGTGCCTGGAGTGAAGGGACTAGCGGATACGAGCAGTACTTC
18	TRBV5-1	TRBJ1-1	TRBD1	once	CASSLEPGQGPFNTEAFF	TGCGCCAGCAGCTTGGAGCCGGGACAGGGGCCTTTCAACACTGAAGCTTTCTTT
15	TRBV4-1	TRBJ1-1	TRBD1	once	CASSPLETGSTEAFF	TGCGCCAGCAGCCCGCTCGAGACAGGGTCCACTGAAGCTTTCTTT
15	TRBV19	TRBJ2-5	TRBD2	NA	CASSTSLAGQETQYF	TGTGCCAGTTCGACCTCCCTAGCGGGCCAGGAGACCCAGTACTTC
14	TRBV5-4	TRBJ1-2	NA	NA	CASSLAGDLYGYTF	TGTGCCAGCAGCTTGGCGGGGGACCTCTATGGCTACACCTTC
14	TRBV19	TRBJ1-1	NA	NA	CASSWDSPNTEAFF	TGTGCCAGTAGTTGGGACTCTCCGAACACTGAAGCTTTCTTT
13	TRBV2	TRBJ2-7	NA	NA	CASSEPVSYEQYF	TGTGCCAGCAGTGAACCGGTTTCCTACGAGCAGTACTTC
15	TRBV7-3	TRBJ1-6	NA	NA	CASSLTGGYNSPLHF	TGTGCCAGCAGCTTAACGGGGGGTTATAATTCACCCCTCCACTTT
15	TRBV29-1	TRBJ2-5	NA	once	CSVETPLQQGETQYF	TGCAGCGTTGAAACCCCATTGCAACAGGGAGAGACCCAGTACTTC
15	TRBV5-1	TRBJ2-7	TRBD2	few	CASSYGLAGLYEQYF	TGCGCCAGCAGCTACGGACTAGCGGGATTATACGAGCAGTACTTC
15	TRBV19	TRBJ2-1	TRBD2	NA	CASSPGLAEEDEQFF	TGTGCCAGTAGTCCGGGACTAGCGGAGGAGGATGAGCAGTTCTTC
14	TRBV6-6	TRBJ1-2	TRBD1	NA	CASSSGQGSYGYTF	TGTGCCAGCAGCTCGGGACAGGGGAGCTATGGCTACACCTTC
14	TRBV7-9	TRBJ2-7	TRBD2	NA	CASSISGGGNEQYF	TGTGCCAGCAGCATTAGCGGGGGAGGGAACGAGCAGTACTTC
12	TRBV7-2	TRBJ2-7	TRBD1	NA	CASSRTGSEQYF	TGTGCCAGCAGCCGGACAGGGAGCGAGCAGTACTTC
11	TRBV20-1	TRBJ1-1	NA	NA	CSASFGVRAFF	TGCAGTGCTAGCTTCGGGGTGAGGGCTTTCTTT